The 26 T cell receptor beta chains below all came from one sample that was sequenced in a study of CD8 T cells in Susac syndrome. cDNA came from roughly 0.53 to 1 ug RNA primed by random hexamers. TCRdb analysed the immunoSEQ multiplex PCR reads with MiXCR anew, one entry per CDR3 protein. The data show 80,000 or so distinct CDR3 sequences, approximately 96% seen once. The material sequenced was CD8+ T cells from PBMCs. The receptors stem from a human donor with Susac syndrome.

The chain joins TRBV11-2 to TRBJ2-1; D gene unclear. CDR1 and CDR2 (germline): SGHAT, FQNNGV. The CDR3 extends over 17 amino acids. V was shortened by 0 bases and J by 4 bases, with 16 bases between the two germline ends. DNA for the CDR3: TGTGCCAGCAGCTTAGAGGGAAGCACAATGATTTACAATGAGCAGTTCTTC. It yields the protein CASSLEGSTMIYNEQFF. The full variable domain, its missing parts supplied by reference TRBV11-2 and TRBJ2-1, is EAGVAQSPRYKIIEKRQSVAFWCNPISGHATLYWYQQILGQGPKLLIQFQNNGVVDDSQLPKDRFSAERLKGVDSTLKIQPAKLEDSAVYLCASSLEGSTMIYNEQFFGPGTRLTVL.

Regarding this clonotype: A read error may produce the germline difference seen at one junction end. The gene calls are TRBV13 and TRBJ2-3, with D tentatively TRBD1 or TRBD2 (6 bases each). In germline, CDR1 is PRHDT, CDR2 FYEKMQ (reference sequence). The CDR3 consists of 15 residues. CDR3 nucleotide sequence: TGTGCCAGCAGATTAGGGGGGACTAGCACAGATACGCAGTATTTT. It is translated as CASRLGGTSTDTQYF.

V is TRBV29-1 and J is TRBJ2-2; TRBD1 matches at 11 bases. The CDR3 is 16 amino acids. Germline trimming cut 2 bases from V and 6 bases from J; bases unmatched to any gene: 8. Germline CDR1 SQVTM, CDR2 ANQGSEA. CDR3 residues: CSVEPLDRGLSGELFF. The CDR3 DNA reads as TGCAGCGTTGAACCACTGGACAGGGGGCTATCCGGGGAGCTGTTTTTT.

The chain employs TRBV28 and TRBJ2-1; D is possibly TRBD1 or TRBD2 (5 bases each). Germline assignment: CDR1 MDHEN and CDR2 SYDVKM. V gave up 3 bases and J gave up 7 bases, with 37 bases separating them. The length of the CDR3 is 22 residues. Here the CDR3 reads CASSFPRIRENDLRRGVNEQFF. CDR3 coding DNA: TGTGCCAGCAGTTTTCCAAGAATAAGAGAGAACGACCTAAGGCGAGGGGTAAATGAGCAGTTCTTC.

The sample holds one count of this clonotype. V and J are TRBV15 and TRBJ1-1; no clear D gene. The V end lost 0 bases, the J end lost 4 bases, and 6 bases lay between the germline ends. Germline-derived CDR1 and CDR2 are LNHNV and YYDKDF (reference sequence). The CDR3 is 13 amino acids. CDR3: CATSRDRSTEAFF. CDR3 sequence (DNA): TGTGCCACCAGCAGAGATAGGTCCACTGAAGCTTTCTTT.

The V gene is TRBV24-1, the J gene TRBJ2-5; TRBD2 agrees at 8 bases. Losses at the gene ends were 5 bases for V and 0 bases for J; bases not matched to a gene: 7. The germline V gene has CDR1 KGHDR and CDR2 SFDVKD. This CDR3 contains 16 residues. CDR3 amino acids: CATSGLLAEHQETQYF. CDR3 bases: TGTGCCACCAGTGGCCTACTAGCGGAACACCAAGAGACCCAGTACTTC.

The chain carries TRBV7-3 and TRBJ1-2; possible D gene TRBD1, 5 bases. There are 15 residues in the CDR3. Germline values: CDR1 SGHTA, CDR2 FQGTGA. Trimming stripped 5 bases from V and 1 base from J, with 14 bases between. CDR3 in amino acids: CASSVGDGSNYGYTF. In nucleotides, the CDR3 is TGTGCCAGCAGCGTGGGGGACGGGAGTAACTATGGCTACACCTTC.

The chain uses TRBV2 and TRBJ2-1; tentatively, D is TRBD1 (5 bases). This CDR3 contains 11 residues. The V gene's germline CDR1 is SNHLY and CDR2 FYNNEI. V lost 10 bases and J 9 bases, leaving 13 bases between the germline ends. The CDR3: CATSWGAEQFF. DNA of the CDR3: TGTGCCACCTCTTGGGGCGCTGAGCAGTTCTTC.

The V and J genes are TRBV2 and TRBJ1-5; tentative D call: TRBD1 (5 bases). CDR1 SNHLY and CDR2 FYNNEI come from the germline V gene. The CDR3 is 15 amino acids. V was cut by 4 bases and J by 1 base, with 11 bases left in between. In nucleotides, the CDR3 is TGTGCCAGCAGTGCCTCGGGGGAGAGCAATCAGCCCCAGCATTTT. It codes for CASSASGESNQPQHF.

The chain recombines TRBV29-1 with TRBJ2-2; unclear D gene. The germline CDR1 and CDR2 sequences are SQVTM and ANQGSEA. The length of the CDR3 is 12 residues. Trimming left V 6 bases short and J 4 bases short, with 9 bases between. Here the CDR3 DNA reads TGCAGCGTGGACGGCGGCACCGGGGAGCTGTTTTTT. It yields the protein CSVDGGTGELFF.

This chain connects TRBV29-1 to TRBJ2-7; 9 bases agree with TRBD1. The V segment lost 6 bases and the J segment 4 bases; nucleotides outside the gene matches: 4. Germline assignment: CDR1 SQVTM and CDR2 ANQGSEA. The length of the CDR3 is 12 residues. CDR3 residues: CSVAGTGYEQYF. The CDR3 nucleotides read TGCAGCGTCGCCGGGACAGGGTACGAGCAGTACTTC.

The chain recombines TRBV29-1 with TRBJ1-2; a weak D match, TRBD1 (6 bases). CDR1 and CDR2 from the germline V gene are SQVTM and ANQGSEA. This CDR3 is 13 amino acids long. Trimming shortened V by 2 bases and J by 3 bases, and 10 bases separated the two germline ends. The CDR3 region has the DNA TGCAGCGTTGAACGGGCAGGGGACTATGGCTACACCTTC. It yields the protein CSVERAGDYGYTF. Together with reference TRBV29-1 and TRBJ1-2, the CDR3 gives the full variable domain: SAVISQKPSRDICQRGTSLTIQCQVDSQVTMMFWYRQQPGQSLTLIATANQGSEATYESGFVIDKFPISRPNLTFSTLTVSNMSPEDSSIYLCSVERAGDYGYTFGSGTRLTVV.

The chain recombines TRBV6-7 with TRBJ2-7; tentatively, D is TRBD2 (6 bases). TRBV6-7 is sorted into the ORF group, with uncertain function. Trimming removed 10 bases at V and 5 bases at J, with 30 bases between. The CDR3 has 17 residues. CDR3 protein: CAISSPLLFGGDDEQYV. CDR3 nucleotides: TGTGCCATCAGCTCCCCCCTCCTGTTCGGGGGTGATGACGAGCAGTACGTC.

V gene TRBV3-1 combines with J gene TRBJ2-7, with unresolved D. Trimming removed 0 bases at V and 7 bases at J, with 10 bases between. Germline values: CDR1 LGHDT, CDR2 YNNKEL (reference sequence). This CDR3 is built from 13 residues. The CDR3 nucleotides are TGTGCCAGCAGCCAAGATCCGGATTGGGAGCAGTACTTC. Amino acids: CASSQDPDWEQYF.

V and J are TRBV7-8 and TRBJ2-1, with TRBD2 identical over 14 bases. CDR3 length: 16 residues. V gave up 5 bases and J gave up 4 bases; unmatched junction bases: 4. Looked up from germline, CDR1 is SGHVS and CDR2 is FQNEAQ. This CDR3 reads CASSATSGGVYNEQFF. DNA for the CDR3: TGTGCCAGCAGCGCGACTAGCGGGGGGGTATACAATGAGCAGTTCTTC.

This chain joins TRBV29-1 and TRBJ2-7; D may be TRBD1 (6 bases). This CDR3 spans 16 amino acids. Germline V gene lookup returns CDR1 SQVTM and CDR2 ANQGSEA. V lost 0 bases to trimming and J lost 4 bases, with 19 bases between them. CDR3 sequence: CSVEDKRGTANYEQYF. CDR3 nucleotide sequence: TGCAGCGTTGAAGATAAGAGGGGGACGGCTAATTACGAGCAGTACTTC.

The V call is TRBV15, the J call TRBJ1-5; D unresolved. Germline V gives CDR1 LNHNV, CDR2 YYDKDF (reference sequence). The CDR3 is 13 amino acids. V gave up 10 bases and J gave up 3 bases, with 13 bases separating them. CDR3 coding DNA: TGTGCCATCGGCAGGAGTTTCAATCAGCCCCAGCATTTT. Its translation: CAIGRSFNQPQHF. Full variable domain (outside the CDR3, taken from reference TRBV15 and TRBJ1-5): DAMVIQNPRYQVTQFGKPVTLSCSQTLNHNVMYWYQQKSSQAPKLLFHYYDKDFNNEADTPDNFQSRRPNTSFCFLDIRSPGLGDTAMYLCAIGRSFNQPQHFGDGTRLSIL.

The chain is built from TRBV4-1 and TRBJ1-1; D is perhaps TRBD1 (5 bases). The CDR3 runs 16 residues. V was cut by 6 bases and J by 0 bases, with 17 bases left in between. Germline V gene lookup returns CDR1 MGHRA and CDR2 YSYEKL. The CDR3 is CASSPRGEGLNTEAFF. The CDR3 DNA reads TGCGCCAGCAGTCCCCGCGGGGAGGGGTTGAACACTGAAGCTTTCTTT.

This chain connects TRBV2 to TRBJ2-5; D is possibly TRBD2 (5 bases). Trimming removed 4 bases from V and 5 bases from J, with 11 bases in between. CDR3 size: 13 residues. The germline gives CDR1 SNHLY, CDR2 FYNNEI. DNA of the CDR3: TGTGCCAGCAGTGGAACTAGTGGCGAGACCCAGTACTTC. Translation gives CASSGTSGETQYF.

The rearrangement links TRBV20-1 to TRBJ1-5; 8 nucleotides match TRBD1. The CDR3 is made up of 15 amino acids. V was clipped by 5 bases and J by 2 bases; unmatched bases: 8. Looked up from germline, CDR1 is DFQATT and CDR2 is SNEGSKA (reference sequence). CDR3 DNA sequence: TGCAGTGCTCCGGACAGGGTTGGACGCAATCAGCCCCAGCATTTT. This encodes CSAPDRVGRNQPQHF.

CDR3 sequence reads: CASSYGQKLFF. For the CDR3, the DNA is TGTGCCAGCAGTTATGGCCAGAAACTGTTTTTT. The chain is built from TRBV12-3 or TRBV12-4 and TRBJ1-4; D is unclear. This CDR3 has 11 residues. V was shortened by 4 bases and J by 11 bases, with 8 bases between the two germline ends.

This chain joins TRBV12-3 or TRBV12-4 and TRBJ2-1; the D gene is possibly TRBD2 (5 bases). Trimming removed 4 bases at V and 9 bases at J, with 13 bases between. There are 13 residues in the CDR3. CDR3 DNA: TGTGCCAGCAGTTATCAGCGGTACGGTGAGCAGTTCTTC. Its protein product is CASSYQRYGEQFF.

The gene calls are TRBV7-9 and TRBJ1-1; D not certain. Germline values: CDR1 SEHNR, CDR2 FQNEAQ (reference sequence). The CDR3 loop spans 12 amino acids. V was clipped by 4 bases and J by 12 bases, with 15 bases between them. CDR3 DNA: TGTGCCAGCAGCTCCATGGGTTTCGAGACTTTCTTT. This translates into CASSSMGFETFF.

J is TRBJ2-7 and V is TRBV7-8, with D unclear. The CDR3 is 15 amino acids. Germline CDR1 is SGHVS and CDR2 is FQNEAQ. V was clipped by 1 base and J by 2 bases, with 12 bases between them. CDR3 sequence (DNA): TGTGCCAGCAGCTTAGGTAGCAGAACAACCTACGAGCAGTACTTC. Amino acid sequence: CASSLGSRTTYEQYF.

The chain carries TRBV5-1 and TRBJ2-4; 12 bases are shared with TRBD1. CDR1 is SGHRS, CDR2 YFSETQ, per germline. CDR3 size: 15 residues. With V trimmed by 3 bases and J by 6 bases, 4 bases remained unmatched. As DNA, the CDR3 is TGCGCCAGCAGCTCGGGACAGGGGGCTGGAAACATTCAGTACTTC. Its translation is CASSSGQGAGNIQYF.

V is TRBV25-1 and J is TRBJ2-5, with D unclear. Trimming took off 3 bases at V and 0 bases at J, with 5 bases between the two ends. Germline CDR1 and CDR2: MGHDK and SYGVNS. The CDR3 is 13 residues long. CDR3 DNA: TGTGCCAGCAGTGACGGAAACCAAGAGACCCAGTACTTC. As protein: CASSDGNQETQYF.